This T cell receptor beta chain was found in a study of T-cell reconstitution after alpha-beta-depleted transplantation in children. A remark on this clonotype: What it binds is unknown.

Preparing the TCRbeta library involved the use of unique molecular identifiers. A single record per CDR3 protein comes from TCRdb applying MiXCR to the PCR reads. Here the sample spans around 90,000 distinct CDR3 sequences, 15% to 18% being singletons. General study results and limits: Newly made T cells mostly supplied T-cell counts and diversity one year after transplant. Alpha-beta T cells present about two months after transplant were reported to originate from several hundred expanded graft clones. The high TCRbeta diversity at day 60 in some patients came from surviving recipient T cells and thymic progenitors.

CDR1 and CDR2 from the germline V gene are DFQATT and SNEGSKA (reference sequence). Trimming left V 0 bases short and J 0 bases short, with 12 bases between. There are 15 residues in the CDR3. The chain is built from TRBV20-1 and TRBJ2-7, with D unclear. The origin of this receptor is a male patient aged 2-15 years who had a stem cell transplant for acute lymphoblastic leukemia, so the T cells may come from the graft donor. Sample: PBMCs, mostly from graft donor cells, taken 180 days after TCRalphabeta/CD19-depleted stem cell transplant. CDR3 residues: CSARDLKSSSYEQYF. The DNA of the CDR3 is TGCAGTGCTAGAGATCTCAAATCGAGCTCCTACGAGCAGTACTTC.